A single sample gave rise to the 10 T cell receptor beta chains below, sequenced in a study of cytomegalovirus exposure and HLA in healthy donors. This PCR relied on a set of 60 Vbeta primers and 13 Jbeta primers. Libraries were prepared by immunoSEQ multiplex PCR; TCRdb keeps only in-frame clonotypes and omits some of them. The sample includes over 95,000 clones, roughly 80% of them seen just once. The sequencing sample was made of PBMCs. These receptors all come from a female donor in good health and CMV-seronegative.

CDR3 amino acids: CASSPLRRNTEAFF. In DNA, the CDR3 is TGTGCCAGCTCACCACTGAGGAGGAACACTGAAGCTTTCTTT. J is TRBJ1-1 and V is TRBV18, with D unresolved. The germline V gene has CDR1 KGHSH and CDR2 LQKENI. Trimming left V 1 base short and J 1 base short, with 7 bases between. This CDR3 has 14 residues. Variable domain in full (rest from reference TRBV18 and TRBJ1-1): NAGVMQNPRHLVRRRGQEARLRCSPMKGHSHVYWYRQLPEEGLKFMVYLQKENIIDESGMPKERFSAEFPKEGPSILRIQQVVRGDSAAYFCASSPLRRNTEAFFGQGTRLTVV.

The chain has TRBV30 and TRBJ2-7; no reliable D call. From germline, CDR1 is GTSNPN and CDR2 SVGIG (reference sequence). The V gene lost 0 bases and the J gene lost 4 bases, with 10 bases spanning the gap. The CDR3 spans 13 residues. The CDR3 is CAWSVGSRYEQYF. In DNA form, the CDR3 reads TGTGCCTGGAGTGTGGGCTCTCGTTACGAGCAGTACTTC.

The V call is TRBV4-1, the J call TRBJ1-1; D is possibly TRBD1 (5 bases). Germline CDR1 MGHRA, CDR2 YSYEKL. V lost 2 bases to trimming and J lost 2 bases, with 12 bases between them. This CDR3 region has 15 residues. CDR3 protein: CASSQMQGGNTEAFF. CDR3 DNA: TGCGCCAGCAGCCAAATGCAGGGAGGTAACACTGAAGCTTTCTTT.

This CDR3 is CSARTGVEQYF. DNA for the CDR3: TGCAGTGCTCGGACAGGGGTCGAGCAGTACTTC. V usage is TRBV20-1 and J usage is TRBJ2-7; TRBD1 agrees at 9 bases. The J segment lost 6 bases and the V segment lost 5 bases, leaving 2 bases of the junction unmatched. CDR1 DFQATT and CDR2 SNEGSKA come from the germline V gene (reference sequence). This CDR3 comprises 11 residues.

In its sample, this clone was seen a few times. The V and J genes are TRBV19 and TRBJ1-5; D is undetermined. The CDR3 loop spans 13 amino acids. With 5 bases removed from V and 7 bases from J, the gap between germline ends came to 12 bases. The V gene's germline CDR1 is LNHDA and CDR2 SQIVND (reference sequence). CDR3 sequence (DNA): TGTGCCAGTAGTCCGACTGTATGGCAGCCCCAGCATTTT. Its protein is CASSPTVWQPQHF.

The rearrangement joins TRBV18 to TRBJ1-1; 7 nucleotides match TRBD1. This CDR3 has 17 residues. V lost 1 base and J lost 2; bases outside the gene matches: 10. Per germline, CDR1 KGHSH and CDR2 LQKENI. In nucleotides, the CDR3 is TGTGCCAGCTCACCACAGGCGACGCACAGGGGAAACACTGAAGCTTTCTTT. It is translated as CASSPQATHRGNTEAFF.

This clone showed up just a few times. The chain joins TRBV5-6 to TRBJ2-5; no definite D call. CDR1 is SGHDT, CDR2 YYEEEE, per germline. There are 13 residues in the CDR3. V was clipped by 2 bases and J by 3 bases, with 8 bases between them. The CDR3 is CASSLISEETQYF. The CDR3, as DNA: TGTGCCAGCAGCTTAATCAGTGAAGAGACCCAGTACTTC.

The rearrangement uses TRBV5-1 and TRBJ1-1, with a weak D call TRBD1 (6 bases). The germline gives CDR1 SGHRS, CDR2 YFSETQ. CDR3 size: 15 residues. Trimming shortened V by 4 bases and J by 2 bases, and 15 bases separated the two germline ends. CDR3 residues: CASSDVRTANTEAFF. CDR3 nucleotide sequence: TGCGCCAGCAGCGACGTACGGACAGCAAACACTGAAGCTTTCTTT. The full variable domain, completed using reference TRBV5-1 and TRBJ1-1, is KAGVTQTPRYLIKTRGQQVTLSCSPISGHRSVSWYQQTPGQGLQFLFEYFSETQRNKGNFPGRFSGRQFSNSRSEMNVSTLELGDSALYLCASSDVRTANTEAFFGQGTRLTVV.

The gene calls are TRBV5-1 and TRBJ1-1; D remains unclear. CDR3 length: 14 amino acids. Germline values: CDR1 SGHRS, CDR2 YFSETQ. V was shortened by 0 bases and J by 0 bases, with 6 bases between the two germline ends. CDR3 sequence (DNA): TGCGCCAGCAGCTTGGACACCTTGAACACTGAAGCTTTCTTT. Translation gives CASSLDTLNTEAFF.

This sequence joins TRBV19 and TRBJ2-7; D not certain. V gave up 5 bases and J gave up 1 base, with 15 bases separating them. Germline V gives CDR1 LNHDA, CDR2 SQIVND (reference sequence). CDR3 length: 15 residues. The CDR3: CASSLESRLSYEQYF. In DNA form, the CDR3 reads TGTGCCAGTAGTTTGGAGTCCCGCCTTTCCTACGAGCAGTACTTC.